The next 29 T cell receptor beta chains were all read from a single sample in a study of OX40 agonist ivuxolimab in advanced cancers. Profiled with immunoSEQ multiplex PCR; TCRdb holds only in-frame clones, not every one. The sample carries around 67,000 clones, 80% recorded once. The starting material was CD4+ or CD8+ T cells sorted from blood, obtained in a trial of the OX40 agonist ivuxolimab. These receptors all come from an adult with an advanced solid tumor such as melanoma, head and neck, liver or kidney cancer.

CDR3 in DNA: TGCGCCAGCGCGGCAGGTCGGGGCACAGATACGCAGTATTTT. Its protein is CASAAGRGTDTQYF. The chain uses TRBV5-1 and TRBJ2-3; D remains ambiguous. In germline, CDR1 is SGHRS, CDR2 YFSETQ. V shed 7 bases and J shed 1 base, with 13 bases lying between them. The CDR3 contains 14 residues.

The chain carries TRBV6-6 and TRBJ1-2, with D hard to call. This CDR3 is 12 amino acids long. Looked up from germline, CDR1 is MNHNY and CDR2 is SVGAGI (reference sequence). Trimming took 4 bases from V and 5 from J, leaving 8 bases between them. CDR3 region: CASSSTDYGYTF. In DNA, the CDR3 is TGTGCCAGCAGTTCGACGGATTATGGCTACACCTTC.

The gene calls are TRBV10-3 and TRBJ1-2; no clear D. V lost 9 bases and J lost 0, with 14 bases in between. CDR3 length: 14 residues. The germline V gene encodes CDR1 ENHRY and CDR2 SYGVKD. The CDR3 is CAIPRGTTNYGYTF. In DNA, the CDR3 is TGTGCCATTCCTAGAGGTACTACTAACTATGGCTACACCTTC.

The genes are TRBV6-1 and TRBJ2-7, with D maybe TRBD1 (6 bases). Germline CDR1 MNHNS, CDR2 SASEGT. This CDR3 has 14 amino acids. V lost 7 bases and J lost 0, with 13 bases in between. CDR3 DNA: TGTGCCAGCACCTCGACAGGTTTCTCCTACGAGCAGTACTTC. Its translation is CASTSTGFSYEQYF.

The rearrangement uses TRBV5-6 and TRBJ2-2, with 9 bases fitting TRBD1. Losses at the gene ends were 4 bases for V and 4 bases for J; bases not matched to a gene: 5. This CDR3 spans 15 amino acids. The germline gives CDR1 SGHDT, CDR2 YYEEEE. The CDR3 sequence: CASSPGQGGTGELFF. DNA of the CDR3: TGTGCCAGCAGCCCGGGACAGGGCGGCACCGGGGAGCTGTTTTTT.

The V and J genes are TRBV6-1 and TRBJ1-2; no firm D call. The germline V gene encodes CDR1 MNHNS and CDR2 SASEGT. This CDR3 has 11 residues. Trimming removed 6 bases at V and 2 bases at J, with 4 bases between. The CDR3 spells CASRENYGYTF. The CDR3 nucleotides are TGTGCCAGCAGGGAGAACTATGGCTACACCTTC.

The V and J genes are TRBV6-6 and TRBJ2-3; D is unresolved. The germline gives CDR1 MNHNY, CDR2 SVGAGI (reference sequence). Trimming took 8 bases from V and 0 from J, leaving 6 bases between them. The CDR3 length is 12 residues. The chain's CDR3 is CASGESTDTQYF. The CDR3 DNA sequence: TGTGCCAGCGGCGAAAGCACAGATACGCAGTATTTT.

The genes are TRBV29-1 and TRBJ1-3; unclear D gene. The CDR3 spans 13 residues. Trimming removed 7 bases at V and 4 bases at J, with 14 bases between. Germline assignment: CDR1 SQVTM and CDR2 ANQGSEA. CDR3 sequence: CSARTGSGNTIYF. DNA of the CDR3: TGCAGCGCCAGAACCGGATCCGGAAACACCATATATTTT.

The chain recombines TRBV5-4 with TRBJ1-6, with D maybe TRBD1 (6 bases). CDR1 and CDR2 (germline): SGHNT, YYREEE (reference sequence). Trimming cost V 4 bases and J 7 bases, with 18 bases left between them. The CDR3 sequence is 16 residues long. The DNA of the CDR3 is TGTGCCAGCAGCCGAGACAGAGGGGGGTACAATTCACCCCTCCACTTT. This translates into CASSRDRGGYNSPLHF. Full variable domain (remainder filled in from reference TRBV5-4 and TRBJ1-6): ETGVTQSPTHLIKTRGQQVTLRCSSQSGHNTVSWYQQALGQGPQFIFQYYREEENGRGNFPPRFSGLQFPNYSSELNVNALELDDSALYLCASSRDRGGYNSPLHFGNGTRLTVT.

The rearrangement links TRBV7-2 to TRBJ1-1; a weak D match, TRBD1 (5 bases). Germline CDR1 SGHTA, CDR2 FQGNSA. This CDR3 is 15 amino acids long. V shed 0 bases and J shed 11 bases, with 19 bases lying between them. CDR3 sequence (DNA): TGTGCCAGCAGCTTAGCCCCCGGGGCTTCTGTTGGGGCTTTCTTT. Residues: CASSLAPGASVGAFF.

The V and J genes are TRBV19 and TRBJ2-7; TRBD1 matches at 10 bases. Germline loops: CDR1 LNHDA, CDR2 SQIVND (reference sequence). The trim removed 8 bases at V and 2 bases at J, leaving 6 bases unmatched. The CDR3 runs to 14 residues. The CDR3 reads CASREGQGAYEQYF. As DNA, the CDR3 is TGTGCCAGTCGTGAAGGACAGGGGGCCTACGAGCAGTACTTC.

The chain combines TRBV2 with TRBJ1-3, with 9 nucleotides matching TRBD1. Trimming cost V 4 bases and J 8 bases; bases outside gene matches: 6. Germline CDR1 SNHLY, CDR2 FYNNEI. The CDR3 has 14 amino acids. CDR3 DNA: TGTGCCAGCAGTGGACAGGGGGAACGGGACACCATATATTTT. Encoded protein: CASSGQGERDTIYF. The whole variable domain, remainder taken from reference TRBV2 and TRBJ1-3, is EPEVTQTPSHQVTQMGQEVILRCVPISNHLYFYWYRQILGQKVEFLVSFYNNEISEKSEIFDDQFSVERPDGSNFTLKIRSTKLEDSAMYFCASSGQGERDTIYFGEGSWLTVV.

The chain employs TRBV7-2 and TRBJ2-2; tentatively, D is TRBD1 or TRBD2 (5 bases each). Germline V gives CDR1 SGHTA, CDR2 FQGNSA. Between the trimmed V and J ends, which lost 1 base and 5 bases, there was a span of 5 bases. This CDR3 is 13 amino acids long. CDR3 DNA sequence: TGTGCCAGCAGCTTAGGGGGGACCGGGGAGCTGTTTTTT. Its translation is CASSLGGTGELFF. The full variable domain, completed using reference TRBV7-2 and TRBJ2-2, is GAGVSQSPSNKVTEKGKDVELRCDPISGHTALYWYRQSLGQGLEFLIYFQGNSAPDKSGLPSDRFSAERTGGSVSTLTIQRTQQEDSAVYLCASSLGGTGELFFGEGSRLTVL.

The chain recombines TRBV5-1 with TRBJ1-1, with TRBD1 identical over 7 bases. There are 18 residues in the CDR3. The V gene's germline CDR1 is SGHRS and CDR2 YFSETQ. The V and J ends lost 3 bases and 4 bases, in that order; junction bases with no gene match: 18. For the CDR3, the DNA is TGCGCCAGCAGCTGGAGACTAAAGACAGGGTTAAAGGGCACTGAAGCTTTCTTT. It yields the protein CASSWRLKTGLKGTEAFF. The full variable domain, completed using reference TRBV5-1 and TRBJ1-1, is KAGVTQTPRYLIKTRGQQVTLSCSPISGHRSVSWYQQTPGQGLQFLFEYFSETQRNKGNFPGRFSGRQFSNSRSEMNVSTLELGDSALYLCASSWRLKTGLKGTEAFFGQGTRLTVV.

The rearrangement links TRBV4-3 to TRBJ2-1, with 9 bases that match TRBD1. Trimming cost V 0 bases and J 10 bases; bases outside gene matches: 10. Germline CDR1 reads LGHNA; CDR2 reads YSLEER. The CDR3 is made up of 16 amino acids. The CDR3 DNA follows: TGCGCCAGCAGCCAAGATTACAGGGGGCCTTCGGGGGAGCAGTTCTTC. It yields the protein CASSQDYRGPSGEQFF.

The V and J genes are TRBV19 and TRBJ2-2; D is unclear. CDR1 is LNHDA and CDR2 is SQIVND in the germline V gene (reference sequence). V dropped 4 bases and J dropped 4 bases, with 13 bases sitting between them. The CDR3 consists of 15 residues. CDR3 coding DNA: TGTGCCAGTAGTACCCCCTCCTTAGGCACCGGGGAGCTGTTTTTT. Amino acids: CASSTPSLGTGELFF.

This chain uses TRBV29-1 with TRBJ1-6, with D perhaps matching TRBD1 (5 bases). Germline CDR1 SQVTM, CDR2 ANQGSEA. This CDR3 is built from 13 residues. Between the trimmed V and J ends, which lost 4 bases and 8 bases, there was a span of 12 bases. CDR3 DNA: TGCAGCGTTGGAGACAGCAGATATTCACCCCTCCACTTT. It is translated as CSVGDSRYSPLHF.

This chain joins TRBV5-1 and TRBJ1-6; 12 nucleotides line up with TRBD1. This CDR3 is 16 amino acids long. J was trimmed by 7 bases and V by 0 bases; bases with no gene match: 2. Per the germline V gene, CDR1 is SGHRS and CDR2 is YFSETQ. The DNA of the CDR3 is TGCGCCAGCAGCTTGGGGGGACAGGGGGCGAATTCACCCCTCCACTTT. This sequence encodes CASSLGGQGANSPLHF.

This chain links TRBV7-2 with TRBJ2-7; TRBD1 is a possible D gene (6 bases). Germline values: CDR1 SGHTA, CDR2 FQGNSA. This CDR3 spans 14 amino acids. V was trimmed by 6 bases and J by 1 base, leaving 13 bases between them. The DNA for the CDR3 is TGTGCCAGCAGTCCTATGGGGGCTTCCTACGAGCAGTACTTC. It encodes CASSPMGASYEQYF. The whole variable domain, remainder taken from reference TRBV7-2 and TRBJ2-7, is GAGVSQSPSNKVTEKGKDVELRCDPISGHTALYWYRQSLGQGLEFLIYFQGNSAPDKSGLPSDRFSAERTGGSVSTLTIQRTQQEDSAVYLCASSPMGASYEQYFGPGTRLTVT.

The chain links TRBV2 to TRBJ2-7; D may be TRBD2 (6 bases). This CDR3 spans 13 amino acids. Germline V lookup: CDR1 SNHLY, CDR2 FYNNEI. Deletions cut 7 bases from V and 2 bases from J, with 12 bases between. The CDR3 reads CASNLGLTYEQYF. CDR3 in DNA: TGTGCCAGCAATCTGGGACTGACCTACGAGCAGTACTTC. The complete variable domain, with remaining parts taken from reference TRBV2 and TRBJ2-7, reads EPEVTQTPSHQVTQMGQEVILRCVPISNHLYFYWYRQILGQKVEFLVSFYNNEISEKSEIFDDQFSVERPDGSNFTLKIRSTKLEDSAMYFCASNLGLTYEQYFGPGTRLTVT.

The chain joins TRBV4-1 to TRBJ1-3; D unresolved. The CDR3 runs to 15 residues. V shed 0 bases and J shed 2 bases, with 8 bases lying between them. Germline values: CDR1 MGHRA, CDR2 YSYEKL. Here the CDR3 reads CASSQDKAAGNTIYF. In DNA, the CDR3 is TGCGCCAGCAGCCAAGATAAGGCAGCTGGAAACACCATATATTTT.

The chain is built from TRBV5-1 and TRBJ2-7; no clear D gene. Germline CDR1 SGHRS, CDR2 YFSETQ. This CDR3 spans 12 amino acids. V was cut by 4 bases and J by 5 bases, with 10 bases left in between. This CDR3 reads CASSLGRDEQYF. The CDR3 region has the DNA TGCGCCAGCAGCCTTGGTAGGGACGAGCAGTACTTC.

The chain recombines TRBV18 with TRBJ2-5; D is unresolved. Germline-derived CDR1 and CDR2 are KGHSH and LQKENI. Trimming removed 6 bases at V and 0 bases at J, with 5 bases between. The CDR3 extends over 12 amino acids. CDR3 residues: CASSPNQETQYF. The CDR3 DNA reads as TGTGCCAGCTCTCCGAACCAAGAGACCCAGTACTTC.

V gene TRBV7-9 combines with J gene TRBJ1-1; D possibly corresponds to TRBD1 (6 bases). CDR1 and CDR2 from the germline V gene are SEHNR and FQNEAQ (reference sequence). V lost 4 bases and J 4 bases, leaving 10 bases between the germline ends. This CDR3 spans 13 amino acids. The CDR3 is CASSYGQTTEAFF. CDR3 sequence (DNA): TGTGCCAGCAGCTACGGACAGACCACTGAAGCTTTCTTT.

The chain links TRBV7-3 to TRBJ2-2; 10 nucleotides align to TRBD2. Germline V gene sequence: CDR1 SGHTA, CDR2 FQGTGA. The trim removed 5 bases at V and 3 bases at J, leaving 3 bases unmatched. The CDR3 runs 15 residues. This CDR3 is CASSRGLADTGELFF. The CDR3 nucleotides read TGTGCCAGCAGCCGAGGACTAGCGGACACCGGGGAGCTGTTTTTT.

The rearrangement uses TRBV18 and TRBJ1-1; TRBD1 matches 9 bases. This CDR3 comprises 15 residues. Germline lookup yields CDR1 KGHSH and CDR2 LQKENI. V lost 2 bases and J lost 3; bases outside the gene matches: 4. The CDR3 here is CASSPIRTGDTEAFF. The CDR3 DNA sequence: TGTGCCAGCTCACCAATAAGGACAGGGGACACTGAAGCTTTCTTT.

The CDR3 DNA is TGTGCCAGCAGTTTCGGGGGAGCAACTAATGAAAAACTGTTTTTT. Translated: CASSFGGATNEKLFF. The rearrangement joins TRBV27 to TRBJ1-4; TRBD1 is a possible D gene (5 bases). V dropped 3 bases and J dropped 0 bases, with 8 bases sitting between them. Germline V gene data show CDR1 as MNHEY and CDR2 as SMNVEV (reference sequence). The CDR3 covers 15 residues.

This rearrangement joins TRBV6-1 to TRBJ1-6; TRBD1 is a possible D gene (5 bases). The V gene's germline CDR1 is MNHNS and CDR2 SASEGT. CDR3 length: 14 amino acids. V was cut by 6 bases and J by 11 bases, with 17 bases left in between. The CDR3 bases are TGTGCCAGCAGAACCGGGACGGCGGCAGCACCCCTCCACTTT. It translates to CASRTGTAAAPLHF.

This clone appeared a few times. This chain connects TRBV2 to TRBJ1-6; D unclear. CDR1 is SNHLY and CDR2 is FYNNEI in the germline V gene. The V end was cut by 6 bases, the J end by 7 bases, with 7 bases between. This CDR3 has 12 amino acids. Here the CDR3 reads CASRDSNSPLHF. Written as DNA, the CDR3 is TGTGCCAGCAGGGATAGCAATTCACCCCTCCACTTT.